The rows below give T cell receptor beta chains drawn from one sample of a study of lymphopenia after photon versus proton radiotherapy. Repertoires were generated with immunoSEQ multiplex PCR, while TCRdb's copy carries only in-frame clones and drops some. This sample yields about 65,000 clones, of which around 87% are seen a single time; roughly a tenth belongs to the top ten. The sample here was peripheral blood, taken from a patient treated with proton-based radiotherapy. The receptors were gathered from a man older than 75 with esophageal cancer. Each CDR3 is given with its conserved first and last residue. The order of the fields is CDR3 length, D gene, J gene, V gene, clone size, CDR3 protein, CDR3 DNA. D genes are given only for firm matches. Some rows mark clone size as missing; the rest say once, few, many or name a class of expanded clone.

cdr3_length: 16
d_call: -
j_call: TRBJ2-4
v_call: TRBV6-5
clone_size: -
cdr3_aa: CASSYPTALAKNIQYF
cdr3_nt: TGTGCCAGCAGTTACCCGACAGCGCTAGCCAAAAACATTCAGTACTTC

cdr3_length: 14
d_call: -
j_call: TRBJ1-1
v_call: TRBV7-9
clone_size: once
cdr3_aa: CASSLSYSGPQAFF
cdr3_nt: TGTGCCAGCAGCTTAAGTTATTCGGGACCCCAAGCTTTCTTT

cdr3_length: 16
d_call: TRBD2
j_call: TRBJ2-5
v_call: TRBV7-2
clone_size: -
cdr3_aa: CASSFLSSGRQETQYF
cdr3_nt: TGTGCCAGCAGCTTCCTTTCTAGCGGGCGCCAAGAGACCCAGTACTTC

cdr3_length: 10
d_call: -
j_call: TRBJ2-7
v_call: TRBV20-1
clone_size: -
cdr3_aa: CSAERDEQYF
cdr3_nt: TGCAGTGCTGAACGGGACGAGCAGTACTTC

cdr3_length: 14
d_call: -
j_call: TRBJ1-3
v_call: TRBV5-1
clone_size: -
cdr3_aa: CASSLVGAGNTIYF
cdr3_nt: TGCGCCAGCAGCTTGGTGGGGGCTGGAAACACCATATATTTT

cdr3_length: 17
d_call: TRBD1
j_call: TRBJ1-1
v_call: TRBV25-1
clone_size: -
cdr3_aa: CASSDPPGQAGNTEAFF
cdr3_nt: TGTGCCAGCAGTGACCCCCCCGGACAGGCTGGAAACACTGAAGCTTTCTTT

cdr3_length: 12
d_call: -
j_call: TRBJ2-1
v_call: TRBV12-5
clone_size: -
cdr3_aa: CASGSTGNEQFF
cdr3_nt: TGTGCTAGTGGTTCAACGGGTAATGAGCAGTTCTTC

cdr3_length: 15
d_call: -
j_call: TRBJ1-1
v_call: TRBV5-1
clone_size: -
cdr3_aa: CASSLLSGGAGEAFF
cdr3_nt: TGTGCCAGCAGCTTACTCTCCGGGGGGGCTGGCGAAGCTTTCTTT

cdr3_length: 12
d_call: -
j_call: TRBJ1-6
v_call: TRBV11-2
clone_size: once
cdr3_aa: CASSNRVSPLHF
cdr3_nt: TGTGCCAGCAGTAACAGGGTCTCACCCCTCCACTTT

cdr3_length: 18
d_call: TRBD2
j_call: TRBJ2-3
v_call: TRBV7-9
clone_size: -
cdr3_aa: CASSSLKRGLSSTDTQYF
cdr3_nt: TGTGCCAGCAGCTCTCTGAAGCGGGGGCTTTCTAGCACAGATACGCAGTATTTT

cdr3_length: 14
d_call: -
j_call: TRBJ2-7
v_call: TRBV18
clone_size: -
cdr3_aa: CASSPSHNSYEQYF
cdr3_nt: TGTGCCAGCTCACCATCACACAACTCCTACGAGCAGTACTTC

cdr3_length: 17
d_call: -
j_call: TRBJ2-5
v_call: TRBV9
clone_size: -
cdr3_aa: CASSPKVRAGAGETQYF
cdr3_nt: TGTGCCAGCAGCCCCAAAGTGAGGGCAGGGGCAGGGGAGACCCAGTACTTC

cdr3_length: 15
d_call: -
j_call: TRBJ2-1
v_call: TRBV19
clone_size: -
cdr3_aa: CASRLDSSDYNEQFF
cdr3_nt: TGTGCCAGTAGATTAGACAGTTCGGACTACAATGAGCAGTTCTTC

cdr3_length: 19
d_call: -
j_call: TRBJ1-3
v_call: TRBV5-5
clone_size: -
cdr3_aa: CASSLALGLFSISGNTIYF
cdr3_nt: TGTGCCAGCAGCTTGGCCTTGGGACTGTTTTCGATCTCTGGAAACACCATATATTTT

cdr3_length: 15
d_call: TRBD1
j_call: TRBJ2-7
v_call: TRBV18
clone_size: -
cdr3_aa: CASSPGQGMTYEQYF
cdr3_nt: TGTGCCAGCTCACCGGGACAGGGTATGACCTACGAGCAGTACTTC

cdr3_length: 17
d_call: -
j_call: TRBJ1-2
v_call: TRBV5-1
clone_size: -
cdr3_aa: CASSLAGGANPNYGYTF
cdr3_nt: TGCGCCAGCAGCTTGGCGGGGGGCGCGAATCCTAACTATGGCTACACCTTC

cdr3_length: 17
d_call: -
j_call: TRBJ1-3
v_call: TRBV2
clone_size: -
cdr3_aa: CASSETSRGDSLRTIYF
cdr3_nt: TGTGCCAGCAGTGAAACCTCCCGAGGGGATAGTTTGAGAACCATATATTTT

cdr3_length: 14
d_call: -
j_call: TRBJ1-6
v_call: TRBV5-6
clone_size: -
cdr3_aa: CASSLDGANSPLHF
cdr3_nt: TGTGCCAGCAGCTTGGACGGAGCCAATTCACCCCTCCACTTT

cdr3_length: 14
d_call: -
j_call: TRBJ1-2
v_call: TRBV9
clone_size: -
cdr3_aa: CASSAGRWDIRYTF
cdr3_nt: TGTGCCAGCAGCGCGGGAAGATGGGACATCCGCTACACCTTC

cdr3_length: 14
d_call: -
j_call: TRBJ2-1
v_call: TRBV18
clone_size: -
cdr3_aa: CASSPDVSYNEQFF
cdr3_nt: TGTGCCAGCTCACCCGATGTCTCCTACAATGAGCAGTTCTTC

cdr3_length: 15
d_call: TRBD2
j_call: TRBJ2-1
v_call: TRBV29-1
clone_size: -
cdr3_aa: CSVEVGGRVGNEQFF
cdr3_nt: TGCAGCGTTGAAGTTGGAGGGAGGGTCGGCAATGAGCAGTTCTTC

cdr3_length: 14
d_call: -
j_call: TRBJ1-2
v_call: TRBV7-2
clone_size: -
cdr3_aa: CASSLNFGVRGYTF
cdr3_nt: TGTGCCAGCAGCTTAAATTTCGGGGTTCGGGGCTACACCTTC

cdr3_length: 17
d_call: TRBD2
j_call: TRBJ2-2
v_call: TRBV4-3
clone_size: -
cdr3_aa: CASSRGTSGGAFGELFF
cdr3_nt: TGCGCCAGCAGCCGAGGGACTAGCGGGGGGGCGTTTGGGGAGCTGTTTTTT

cdr3_length: 15
d_call: -
j_call: TRBJ2-7
v_call: TRBV18
clone_size: -
cdr3_aa: CASSPGAAVTYEQYF
cdr3_nt: TGTGCCAGCTCACCAGGGGCGGCGGTAACCTACGAGCAGTACTTC

cdr3_length: 15
d_call: -
j_call: TRBJ2-5
v_call: TRBV7-2
clone_size: -
cdr3_aa: CASSLGGRGSGAQYF
cdr3_nt: TGTGCCAGCAGCTTAGGCGGCCGGGGGTCAGGGGCCCAGTACTTC

cdr3_length: 15
d_call: -
j_call: TRBJ2-7
v_call: TRBV27
clone_size: -
cdr3_aa: CASSLWAGSTYEQYF
cdr3_nt: TGTGCCAGCAGTTTATGGGCAGGGTCAACCTACGAGCAGTACTTC

cdr3_length: 14
d_call: -
j_call: TRBJ2-5
v_call: TRBV5-1
clone_size: once
cdr3_aa: CASTLGWQEETQYF
cdr3_nt: TGCGCCAGCACCCTTGGGTGGCAGGAAGAGACCCAGTACTTC

cdr3_length: 15
d_call: TRBD2
j_call: TRBJ2-1
v_call: TRBV6-5
clone_size: -
cdr3_aa: CASSYSTSGRYEQFF
cdr3_nt: TGTGCCAGCAGTTACTCGACTAGCGGGAGGTATGAGCAGTTCTTC

cdr3_length: 14
d_call: -
j_call: TRBJ2-7
v_call: TRBV27
clone_size: -
cdr3_aa: CASSRSTVSYEQYF
cdr3_nt: TGTGCCAGCAGTCGTTCGACAGTCTCCTACGAGCAGTACTTC

cdr3_length: 16
d_call: -
j_call: TRBJ2-7
v_call: TRBV7-8
clone_size: -
cdr3_aa: CASSLQTGGALYEQYF
cdr3_nt: TGTGCCAGCAGCCTTCAAACCGGGGGAGCCCTCTACGAGCAGTACTTC

cdr3_length: 12
d_call: -
j_call: TRBJ2-7
v_call: TRBV7-2
clone_size: -
cdr3_aa: CASSLAEYEQYF
cdr3_nt: TGTGCCAGCAGCTTAGCGGAGTACGAGCAGTACTTC

cdr3_length: 14
d_call: TRBD1
j_call: TRBJ1-4
v_call: TRBV6-5
clone_size: -
cdr3_aa: CASNNRGGREKLFF
cdr3_nt: TGTGCCAGCAATAACAGGGGAGGGCGGGAAAAACTGTTTTTT

cdr3_length: 12
d_call: -
j_call: TRBJ2-3
v_call: TRBV7-3
clone_size: -
cdr3_aa: CASGVGADTQYF
cdr3_nt: TGTGCCAGCGGGGTTGGGGCAGATACGCAGTATTTT

cdr3_length: 14
d_call: TRBD1
j_call: TRBJ1-4
v_call: TRBV6-1
clone_size: -
cdr3_aa: CARETRDRDEKLFF
cdr3_nt: TGTGCCAGAGAAACCCGGGACAGAGATGAAAAACTGTTTTTT

cdr3_length: 13
d_call: -
j_call: TRBJ2-7
v_call: TRBV10-1
clone_size: once
cdr3_aa: CASSENDGGEQYF
cdr3_nt: TGCGCCAGCAGTGAAAACGACGGAGGCGAGCAGTACTTC

cdr3_length: 16
d_call: -
j_call: TRBJ2-2
v_call: TRBV7-2
clone_size: few
cdr3_aa: CASSGGAARDTGELFF
cdr3_nt: TGTGCCAGCAGCGGGGGGGCGGCCAGGGACACCGGGGAGCTGTTTTTT

cdr3_length: 14
d_call: TRBD1
j_call: TRBJ1-2
v_call: TRBV5-1
clone_size: -
cdr3_aa: CASSLGTGFSGYTF
cdr3_nt: TGCGCCAGCAGCCTCGGGACAGGGTTTAGTGGCTACACCTTC

cdr3_length: 15
d_call: -
j_call: TRBJ1-4
v_call: TRBV9
clone_size: -
cdr3_aa: CASSVGEAWGEKLFF
cdr3_nt: TGTGCCAGCAGCGTAGGTGAGGCCTGGGGTGAAAAACTGTTTTTT

cdr3_length: 16
d_call: -
j_call: TRBJ1-5
v_call: TRBV27
clone_size: -
cdr3_aa: CASSERGSLRNQPQHF
cdr3_nt: TGTGCCAGCAGCGAAAGGGGGAGTCTACGCAATCAGCCCCAGCATTTT

cdr3_length: 13
d_call: -
j_call: TRBJ1-1
v_call: TRBV10-3
clone_size: -
cdr3_aa: CAISESENTEAFF
cdr3_nt: TGTGCCATCAGTGAGTCAGAGAACACTGAAGCTTTCTTT

cdr3_length: 14
d_call: -
j_call: TRBJ1-1
v_call: TRBV27
clone_size: -
cdr3_aa: CASSFTLGVTEAFF
cdr3_nt: TGTGCCAGCAGTTTCACCCTAGGGGTCACTGAAGCTTTCTTT

cdr3_length: 13
d_call: TRBD1
j_call: TRBJ1-1
v_call: TRBV7-2
clone_size: once
cdr3_aa: CASSIDREREAFF
cdr3_nt: TGTGCCAGCAGCATTGACAGGGAAAGAGAAGCTTTCTTT

cdr3_length: 17
d_call: TRBD1
j_call: TRBJ2-7
v_call: TRBV5-6
clone_size: -
cdr3_aa: CASSLATGPRHGYEQYF
cdr3_nt: TGTGCCAGCAGCTTGGCGACAGGGCCCCGACACGGCTACGAGCAGTACTTC

cdr3_length: 17
d_call: TRBD1
j_call: TRBJ1-2
v_call: TRBV19
clone_size: once
cdr3_aa: CASNRDRGLIGSYGYTF
cdr3_nt: TGTGCCAGTAACCGGGACAGGGGGCTTATCGGAAGCTATGGCTACACCTTC

cdr3_length: 15
d_call: -
j_call: TRBJ2-2
v_call: TRBV29-1
clone_size: -
cdr3_aa: CSVAPGGADTGELFF
cdr3_nt: TGCAGCGTTGCCCCTGGGGGGGCTGACACCGGGGAGCTGTTTTTT

cdr3_length: 16
d_call: TRBD2
j_call: TRBJ2-1
v_call: TRBV9
clone_size: once
cdr3_aa: CASSPLGAGGVNEQFF
cdr3_nt: TGTGCCAGCAGCCCCCTTGGAGCGGGAGGGGTAAATGAGCAGTTCTTC

cdr3_length: 15
d_call: -
j_call: TRBJ2-3
v_call: TRBV10-2
clone_size: once
cdr3_aa: CASSGGVGGGDTQYF
cdr3_nt: TGCGCCAGCAGTGGGGGCGTGGGGGGCGGAGATACGCAGTATTTT

cdr3_length: 14
d_call: TRBD1
j_call: TRBJ1-1
v_call: TRBV6-5
clone_size: once
cdr3_aa: CASSYLGQGLEAFF
cdr3_nt: TGTGCCAGCAGTTACTTAGGACAGGGGCTTGAAGCTTTCTTT

cdr3_length: 15
d_call: TRBD1
j_call: TRBJ2-2
v_call: TRBV6-5
clone_size: once
cdr3_aa: CASTGQGDFTGELFF
cdr3_nt: TGTGCCAGCACTGGACAGGGGGATTTCACCGGGGAGCTGTTTTTT

cdr3_length: 14
d_call: -
j_call: TRBJ2-7
v_call: TRBV7-9
clone_size: -
cdr3_aa: CASSLGVGLYEQYF
cdr3_nt: TGTGCCAGCAGCTTAGGCGTCGGGCTTTACGAGCAGTACTTC

cdr3_length: 16
d_call: -
j_call: TRBJ2-7
v_call: TRBV27
clone_size: once
cdr3_aa: CASSLAPPVREYEQYF
cdr3_nt: TGTGCCAGCAGTTTGGCCCCGCCTGTACGAGAATACGAGCAGTACTTC

cdr3_length: 15
d_call: -
j_call: TRBJ2-1
v_call: TRBV6-6
clone_size: -
cdr3_aa: CASSAGMSSYNEQFF
cdr3_nt: TGTGCCAGCAGTGCGGGAATGAGCTCCTACAATGAGCAGTTCTTC

cdr3_length: 12
d_call: -
j_call: TRBJ1-2
v_call: TRBV6-5
clone_size: -
cdr3_aa: CASSSAGDGYTF
cdr3_nt: TGTGCCAGCAGTTCCGCAGGGGATGGCTACACCTTC

cdr3_length: 14
d_call: -
j_call: TRBJ2-7
v_call: TRBV27
clone_size: -
cdr3_aa: CASSTGRYSYEQYF
cdr3_nt: TGTGCCAGCAGTACGGGACGCTACTCCTACGAGCAGTACTTC

cdr3_length: 14
d_call: TRBD1
j_call: TRBJ2-7
v_call: TRBV18
clone_size: once
cdr3_aa: CASSPTGVGNEQYF
cdr3_nt: TGTGCCAGCTCACCGACAGGGGTGGGGAACGAGCAGTACTTC

cdr3_length: 15
d_call: -
j_call: TRBJ1-2
v_call: TRBV19
clone_size: -
cdr3_aa: CASSIGGPDGRGYTF
cdr3_nt: TGTGCCAGTAGTATAGGAGGTCCCGACGGACGGGGCTACACCTTC

cdr3_length: 15
d_call: TRBD1
j_call: TRBJ1-5
v_call: TRBV6-5
clone_size: -
cdr3_aa: CASSRDRGSNQPQHF
cdr3_nt: TGTGCCAGCAGCCGGGACAGGGGAAGCAATCAGCCCCAGCATTTT

cdr3_length: 14
d_call: -
j_call: TRBJ2-1
v_call: TRBV6-5
clone_size: -
cdr3_aa: CASRRAARHNEQFF
cdr3_nt: TGTGCCAGCAGAAGGGCCGCCCGTCACAATGAGCAGTTCTTC